One and the same sample provided the 22 T cell receptor beta chains below, sequenced in a study of blood T cells in healthy people across ages. A sample-barcoded 5' primer and a J-beta primer mix were used in a second PCR of about 7 to 12 cycles. TCRdb passed the 5' RACE reads through MiXCR, listing each CDR3 protein once. The data show approximately 800,000 distinct CDR3 sequences, 35% to 60% seen once. Sequenced input: blood. Every receptor here comes from an elderly man in good health.

V and J are TRBV28 and TRBJ2-1; D is possibly TRBD2 (6 bases). The ends were cut back, 6 bases at V and 4 bases at J, with 19 bases in the middle. There are 16 residues in the CDR3. Germline V gene lookup returns CDR1 MDHEN and CDR2 SYDVKM. The CDR3 DNA follows: TGTGCCAGCAGCTTGTGGTCGGGGGATACGTACAATGAGCAGTTCTTC. It codes for CASSLWSGDTYNEQFF.

As for this clonotype: The junction departs from the called germline gene at one end, perhaps through a read error. DNA for the CDR3: TGTGCCAGCAGTTATGGCCAGGGTGACACTAAAGCTTTCTTT. This encodes CASSYGQGDTKAFF. This rearrangement joins TRBV12-3 or TRBV12-4 to TRBJ1-1; D is possibly TRBD1 (5 bases). The CDR3 is 14 residues long.

The CDR3 region is CASSLGTVRYEQYF. The CDR3 DNA follows: TGTGCCAGCAGCTTGGGGACAGTCCGATACGAGCAGTACTTC. The J gene is TRBJ2-7, the V gene TRBV7-2; 7 nucleotides agree with TRBD1. There are 14 residues in the CDR3. The germline V gene encodes CDR1 SGHTA and CDR2 FQGNSA. The V and J ends lost 3 bases and 4 bases, in that order; junction bases with no gene match: 6. Full variable domain (rest looked up from reference TRBV7-2 and TRBJ2-7): GAGVSQSPSNKVTEKGKDVELRCDPISGHTALYWYRQSLGQGLEFLIYFQGNSAPDKSGLPSDRFSAERTGGSVSTLTIQRTQQEDSAVYLCASSLGTVRYEQYFGPGTRLTVT.

The CDR3 bases are TGTGCCAGCACCCGAAGGGGGGGCTATGAAGCTTTCTTT. Translated: CASTRRGGYEAFF. The chain recombines TRBV7-2 with TRBJ1-1, with D perhaps TRBD1 (6 bases). This CDR3 contains 13 residues. Trimming removed 7 bases from V and 7 bases from J, with 16 bases in between. Germline CDR1 and CDR2: SGHTA and FQGNSA.

This clonotype was seen ten or more times. The chain combines TRBV20-1 with TRBJ2-3; D could derive from TRBD1 or TRBD2 (5 bases each). Looked up from germline, CDR1 is DFQATT and CDR2 is SNEGSKA (reference sequence). V was trimmed by 0 bases and J by 2 bases, leaving 12 bases between them. The length of the CDR3 is 15 residues. CDR3 residues: CSARDLGENTDTQYF. CDR3 nucleotides: TGCAGTGCTAGAGATCTGGGGGAGAACACAGATACGCAGTATTTT.

This chain uses TRBV12-3 or TRBV12-4 with TRBJ2-1; TRBD2 matches 7 bases. With V trimmed by 3 bases and J by 4 bases, 6 bases remained unmatched. This CDR3 has 15 residues. This chain's CDR3 is CASSLLAGEYNEQFF. In nucleotides, the CDR3 is TGTGCCAGCAGTTTGCTGGCGGGAGAGTACAATGAGCAGTTCTTC.

This clonotype was counted only a few times. This chain joins TRBV20-1 and TRBJ2-3; TRBD1 aligns across 8 bases. The length of the CDR3 is 14 residues. In germline, CDR1 is DFQATT, CDR2 SNEGSKA (reference sequence). The junction had 14 bases not matched to a gene; V was cut back by 6 bases and J by 9 bases. The CDR3 DNA is TGCAGTGCCCAGAAGGACAGGGCGGATAGGACGCAGTATTTT. It yields the protein CSAQKDRADRTQYF.

The chain carries TRBV7-9 and TRBJ2-1; maybe TRBD2 (6 bases). CDR3 length equals 15 residues. CDR1 is SEHNR, CDR2 FQNEAQ, per germline (reference sequence). The ends were cut back, 6 bases at V and 5 bases at J, with 17 bases in the middle. CDR3 sequence reads: CASSLVRLGDNEQFF. CDR3 in DNA: TGTGCCAGCAGTCTAGTAAGACTAGGGGACAATGAGCAGTTCTTC.

The V gene is TRBV27, the J gene TRBJ2-5, with 7 bases aligning to TRBD1. The germline V gene encodes CDR1 MNHEY and CDR2 SMNVEV (reference sequence). V lost 9 bases and J lost 2; bases outside the gene matches: 9. This CDR3 is built from 14 residues. The CDR3 bases are TGTGCCAGTGGCCCCCGACAGGGACAAGAGACCCAGTACTTC. Its translation: CASGPRQGQETQYF.

Only one count was recorded for this clonotype. The V gene is TRBV24-1, the J gene TRBJ2-2; TRBD1 might be the D (6 bases). The germline V gene has CDR1 KGHDR and CDR2 SFDVKD. The CDR3 covers 15 residues. V gave up 4 bases and J gave up 6 bases, with 14 bases separating them. The CDR3 DNA reads TGTGCCACCAGTGACTCCGACAGGTCATCCGGGGAGCTGTTTTTT. The encoded protein is CATSDSDRSSGELFF.

The V call is TRBV10-3, the J call TRBJ2-1; no clear D. The CDR3 consists of 14 residues. Trimming cost V 3 bases and J 8 bases, with 14 bases left between them. Germline V lookup: CDR1 ENHRY, CDR2 SYGVKD. CDR3 DNA sequence: TGTGCCATCAGTGAAGGTATAGGGTTGGATGAGCAGTTCTTC. It specifies CAISEGIGLDEQFF.

This clonotype was found many times. The chain uses TRBV7-9 and TRBJ1-4; D ambiguous. Trimming cost V 1 base and J 0 bases, with 9 bases left between them. CDR3 size: 16 residues. Germline V lookup: CDR1 SEHNR, CDR2 FQNEAQ (reference sequence). The DNA for the CDR3 is TGTGCCAGCAGCTTAGTGATGGGGTCAACTAATGAAAAACTGTTTTTT. The encoded protein is CASSLVMGSTNEKLFF.

V and J are TRBV28 and TRBJ2-3; D remains unclear. Germline CDR1 is MDHEN and CDR2 is SYDVKM. V lost 5 bases, J lost 10 bases, and 16 bases lay in between. There are 13 residues in the CDR3. DNA of the CDR3: TGTGCCAGCAGTGGCCGCCCTAAGGATGCGCAGTATTTT. This encodes CASSGRPKDAQYF.

This clonotype was counted a single time. The V and J genes are TRBV6-1 and TRBJ2-1; TRBD2 matches 11 bases. The CDR3 has 15 residues. J lost 8 bases, V lost 3 bases, and 6 bases had no gene match. Germline CDR1 MNHNS, CDR2 SASEGT. The CDR3 region has the DNA TGTGCCAGCAGTGATATCCTGGGACTAGCGGATGAGCAGTTCTTC. It yields the protein CASSDILGLADEQFF.

The chain couples TRBV10-3 to TRBJ2-2; 7 positions agree with TRBD1. V was clipped by 3 bases and J by 1 base; unmatched bases: 5. CDR1 and CDR2 (germline): ENHRY, SYGVKD. The CDR3 totals 16 residues. The CDR3 DNA follows: TGTGCCATCAGTGATACCGGGACAGAGAACACCGGGGAGCTGTTTTTT. Protein product: CAISDTGTENTGELFF.

Details on this clonotype: An end of the junction differs from the germline gene, which may be a read error. The chain employs TRBV20-1 and TRBJ2-3; possibly TRBD2 for D (7 bases). Per germline, CDR1 DFQATT and CDR2 SNEGSKA (reference sequence). CDR3 size: 18 residues. CDR3: CSARDIRTGGGCTDTQYF. CDR3 sequence (DNA): TGCAGTGCTAGAGATATACGGACGGGCGGGGGCTGCACAGATACGCAATATTTT.

V and J are TRBV25-1 and TRBJ1-6; 9 bases match TRBD1. Germline V gene data show CDR1 as MGHDK and CDR2 as SYGVNS. CDR3 length: 14 residues. After removal of 4 bases from V and 7 bases from J, the junction contained 2 bases not matched to a gene. DNA of the CDR3: TGTGCCAGCAGTGTCGGGACAGGGAATTCACCCCTCCACTTT. Its translation: CASSVGTGNSPLHF.

This chain connects TRBV5-1 to TRBJ1-1; 7 bases map to TRBD1. This CDR3 is 16 amino acids long. J was trimmed by 1 base and V by 4 bases; bases with no gene match: 10. Germline CDR1 and CDR2: SGHRS and YFSETQ. CDR3 DNA sequence: TGCGCCAGCAGCCCCAGACCAGGGGGGCAGAACACTGAAGCTTTCTTT. As protein: CASSPRPGGQNTEAFF.

The DNA for the CDR3 is TGCAGCGTTGAAGATCCAAGGCAGGGGACTGAAGCTTTCTTT. This codes for CSVEDPRQGTEAFF. The chain is built from TRBV29-1 and TRBJ1-1; the D gene is possibly TRBD1 (6 bases). Germline V gene lookup returns CDR1 SQVTM and CDR2 ANQGSEA. This CDR3 has 14 amino acids. The germline V and J ends were trimmed by 0 bases and 5 bases, with 13 bases remaining between them.

This chain uses TRBV27 with TRBJ2-3; no clear D. The CDR3 totals 14 residues. Trimming took 3 bases from V and 6 from J, leaving 13 bases between them. Germline V lookup: CDR1 MNHEY, CDR2 SMNVEV (reference sequence). Here the CDR3 reads CASSFSRPADTQYF. DNA for the CDR3: TGTGCCAGCAGTTTTTCCCGACCTGCGGATACGCAGTATTTT.

This clonotype was picked up many times. This chain connects TRBV6-1 to TRBJ1-5; the D gene is possibly TRBD1 (5 bases). This CDR3 comprises 16 residues. Trimming pared 2 bases from V and 1 base from J, leaving 12 bases between. CDR1 is MNHNS and CDR2 is SASEGT in the germline V gene. CDR3 sequence reads: CASSESWGYSNQPQHF. The CDR3 DNA sequence: TGTGCCAGCAGTGAATCTTGGGGGTACAGCAATCAGCCCCAGCATTTT.

V gene TRBV5-1 combines with J gene TRBJ2-1; maybe TRBD1 (7 bases). V lost 2 bases, J lost 9 bases, and 18 bases lay in between. The CDR3 extends over 15 amino acids. CDR1 is SGHRS and CDR2 is YFSETQ in the germline V gene. CDR3 residues: CASSLGGGGDGEQFF. CDR3 sequence (DNA): TGCGCCAGCAGCTTAGGAGGGGGCGGGGACGGTGAGCAGTTCTTC.